The clone carrying this T cell receptor beta chain is a singleton in its sample. Its antigen is currently unknown. Between the trimmed V and J ends, which lost 8 bases and 6 bases, there was a span of 13 bases. Germline-derived CDR1 and CDR2 are KGHSH and LQKENI. The CDR3 totals 13 residues. The sample originates from a study of regulatory T cells in long-lasting Graves disease. General study points: Persistent Graves' disease cases displayed lower TCR diversity than newly diagnosed ones. Segments TRBV28, TRBJ1-2 and TRBJ2-5 showed preferential usage in persistent disease. Persistent patients shared more public clonotypes (around 2,500) than new patients (just under 1,000).

As to time point: persistent/refractory GD, antithyroid drugs over 5 years with positive TRAb. Extracted RNA from PBMCs served as the source of the TCR library. Researchers made TCR beta libraries by using iRepertoire HTBI primers and running Arm-PCR on CDR3 regions. TCRdb re-called the multiplex PCR reads with MiXCR, one entry per CDR3 protein. The sample carries under 500,000 distinct CDR3 sequences, 20% to 25% recorded once. Sequencing was performed on peripheral blood mononuclear cells (PBMCs), taken when the disease was refractory, from a patient treated with antithyroid drugs. This receptor was identified in a female donor with Graves disease. This chain connects TRBV18 to TRBJ2-2; D perhaps matches TRBD2 (6 bases). CDR3 nucleotide sequence: TGTGCCAGCCCGAGCGGGCTTCCCGGGGAGCTGTTTTTT. Translating it yields CASPSGLPGELFF. The variable domain in full, completed from reference TRBV18 and TRBJ2-2, reads NAGVMQNPRHLVRRRGQEARLRCSPMKGHSHVYWYRQLPEEGLKFMVYLQKENIIDESGMPKERFSAEFPKEGPSILRIQQVVRGDSAAYFCASPSGLPGELFFGEGSRLTVL.